These T cell receptor beta chains were read from a single sample in a study of cytomegalovirus exposure and HLA in healthy donors. The protocol was immunoSEQ multiplex PCR, while the TCRdb copy is restricted to in-frame clones and leaves out a portion. Of 180,000 or so clones listed, around 80% were seen once; the top ten hold 1.5% to 2%. Sequencing input: PBMCs. Receptors were obtained from a woman aged 30 to 39 in good health and CMV-seronegative. CDR3s include the opening cysteine and the closing phenylalanine or tryptophan.

CDR3,V,J
CASSWDRETEAFF,TRBV7-9,TRBJ1-1
CASRHPGTGDNYGYTF,TRBV19,TRBJ1-2
CASSQVSGVGNTIYF,TRBV4-3,TRBJ1-3
CASGLGGSNYGYTF,TRBV12-5,TRBJ1-2
CASSLIRPGDEPEVYNEQFF,TRBV7-3,TRBJ2-1
CSVGTSGGQETQYF,TRBV29-1,TRBJ2-5
CASSPNRPATVGYTF,TRBV6-5,TRBJ1-2
CASSLMGTGAYEQYF,TRBV7-3,TRBJ2-7
CASSPPAGRGSYNEQFF,TRBV25-1,TRBJ2-1
CASSRQGPKYNEQFF,TRBV6-5,TRBJ2-1
CASSSGQGNQETQYF,TRBV11-2,TRBJ2-5
CACYRDRGRHTEAFF,TRBV30,TRBJ1-1
CASSERGGDSPAPFSGNTIYF,TRBV10-2,TRBJ1-3
CAWTRWGSGGLHEQYF,TRBV30,TRBJ2-7
CASSPGYGAQYF,TRBV11-3,TRBJ2-5
CASSLDYQETQYF,TRBV6-1,TRBJ2-5
CASSRRLAGGPILSSYNEQFF,TRBV7-8,TRBJ2-1
CASSLAGVGADTQYF,TRBV5-1,TRBJ2-3
CASSTGQLPRAFF,TRBV5-1,TRBJ1-1
CASNVAGTISYNEQFF,TRBV19,TRBJ2-1
CASSHLTGGPQKTQYF,TRBV4-1,TRBJ2-5
CASSYSGQETQYF,TRBV6-6,TRBJ2-5
CASSPGGYEQYF,TRBV18,TRBJ2-7
CASSLGSTGYEQYF,TRBV7-8,TRBJ2-7
CASSLVGGVLVHEQYF,TRBV7-9,TRBJ2-7
CASSEGAGGGGREQFF,TRBV6-1,TRBJ2-1
CATGSSYEQYF,TRBV27,TRBJ2-7
CASRTENTEAFF,TRBV7-9,TRBJ1-1
CASSLAGAAYEQYF,TRBV7-2,TRBJ2-7
CASSPGLAGAPGETQYF,TRBV11-2,TRBJ2-5
CASSLGHGVDEQYF,TRBV5-5,TRBJ2-7
CASSRQNSYEQYF,TRBV6-5,TRBJ2-7
CASSFGRYDGTQYF,TRBV7-9,TRBJ2-3
CASSIQGIENTIYF,TRBV6-1,TRBJ1-3
CASSRTGTGYYGYTF,TRBV4-3,TRBJ1-2
CASSVATTPGNEQFF,TRBV9,TRBJ2-1
CASSQEGGGATNYGYTF,TRBV4-3,TRBJ1-2
CASSVGEPGNTIYF,TRBV9,TRBJ1-3
CASSRLAGGQGEQYF,TRBV27,TRBJ2-7
CASSDPGQTYEQYF,TRBV10-1,TRBJ2-7
CASSIQGPYNEQFF,TRBV19,TRBJ2-1
CASSLYTNQPQHF,TRBV7-8,TRBJ1-5
CASRLTTGSGEQYF,TRBV6-5,TRBJ2-7
CAWGQYNSPLHF,TRBV30,TRBJ1-6
CASSSSGTGGNVRGYTF,TRBV5-1,TRBJ1-2